What follows are 13 T cell receptor beta chains derived from one specimen sequenced in a study of CD8+CD57+ T cells in acquired aplastic anemia. TCR beta VDJ combinations and CDR3 sequences were profiled from genomic DNA. MiXCR was run by TCRdb on the reads, yielding one entry per CDR3 protein. The profile shows about 120,000 distinct CDR3 sequences, 45% to 60% of them singletons. Patients chosen for sequencing had shown CD8+CD57+ cell expansion by flow cytometry. What was sequenced was sorted CD4+, CD8+, or CD8+CD57+ T cells (not recorded which) from PBMCs. The source is a human donor with aplastic anemia.

The J gene is TRBJ2-1, the V gene TRBV7-8; D is possibly TRBD2 (6 bases). This CDR3 has 11 residues. Trimming pared 4 bases from V and 10 bases from J, leaving 8 bases between. The germline CDR1 and CDR2 sequences are SGHVS and FQNEAQ. The CDR3, as DNA: TGTGCCAGCAGCTCTGGGGGGGAGCAGTTCTTC. It yields the protein CASSSGGEQFF. The full variable domain, completed using reference TRBV7-8 and TRBJ2-1, is GAGVSQSPRYKVAKRGQDVALRCDPISGHVSLFWYQQALGQGPEFLTYFQNEAQLDKSGLPSDRFFAERPEGSVSTLKIQRTQQEDSAVYLCASSSGGEQFFGPGTRLTVL.

There are many counts of this clonotype. The chain employs TRBV19 and TRBJ2-7, with D unclear. V shed 5 bases and J shed 1 base, with 12 bases lying between them. This CDR3 is built from 14 residues. Germline loops: CDR1 LNHDA, CDR2 SQIVND (reference sequence). CDR3 region: CASSPLDPSYEQYF. CDR3 DNA: TGTGCCAGTAGTCCCCTCGACCCTTCCTACGAGCAGTACTTC. Drawing the rest from reference TRBV19 and TRBJ2-7, the complete variable domain is DGGITQSPKYLFRKEGQNVTLSCEQNLNHDAMYWYRQDPGQGLRLIYYSQIVNDFQKGDIAEGYSVSREKKESFPLTVTSAQKNPTAFYLCASSPLDPSYEQYFGPGTRLTVT.

This sequence joins TRBV7-9 and TRBJ1-6; TRBD1 agrees at 10 bases. The CDR3 totals 15 residues. Germline CDR1 reads SEHNR; CDR2 reads FQNEAQ (reference sequence). Trimming cost V 1 base and J 10 bases; bases outside gene matches: 4. The CDR3 DNA sequence: TGTGCCAGCAGCTTAGAAGAGACAGGGGGCTCACCCCTCCACTTT. Amino acid sequence: CASSLEETGGSPLHF.

V usage is TRBV5-6 and J usage is TRBJ1-2; TRBD1 matches at 7 bases. CDR3 length equals 15 residues. Germline V gene sequence: CDR1 SGHDT, CDR2 YYEEEE. The V segment lost 4 bases and the J segment 4 bases; nucleotides outside the gene matches: 10. The CDR3 region has the DNA TGTGCCAGCAGCCCGGCCCAGGGGGGCGTCTATGGCTACACCTTC. It translates to CASSPAQGGVYGYTF.

The CDR3 bases are TGTGCCAGTGGGACCCAGGGACAGGGGGCGGGAAACACTGAAGCTTTCTTT. Encoded protein: CASGTQGQGAGNTEAFF. The chain carries TRBV19 and TRBJ1-1; 12 nucleotides match TRBD1. The CDR3 is 17 amino acids. Germline values: CDR1 LNHDA, CDR2 SQIVND (reference sequence). Trimming at V came to 8 bases and at J to 2 bases, leaving 12 bases not matched to a gene.

This chain joins TRBV5-6 and TRBJ2-1; no clear D gene. The CDR3 is made up of 14 amino acids. The germline gives CDR1 SGHDT, CDR2 YYEEEE. The germline V and J ends were trimmed by 2 bases and 6 bases, with 12 bases remaining between them. CDR3 amino acids: CASSFGVLANEQFF. CDR3 DNA: TGTGCCAGCAGCTTTGGAGTCTTAGCCAATGAGCAGTTCTTC. The variable domain in full, with the rest retrieved from reference TRBV5-6 and TRBJ2-1, is DAGVTQSPTHLIKTRGQQVTLRCSPKSGHDTVSWYQQALGQGPQFIFQYYEEEERQRGNFPDRFSGHQFPNYSSELNVNALLLGDSALYLCASSFGVLANEQFFGPGTRLTVL.

About this clonotype: A read error may explain this, as a much larger clone is one base away. The chain uses TRBV10-3 and TRBJ2-5; either TRBD1 or TRBD2 may supply D (6 bases each). The CDR3 is 14 residues long. The V end was cut by 3 bases, the J end by 4 bases, with 12 bases between. Looked up from germline, CDR1 is ENHRY and CDR2 is SYGVKD. CDR3 coding DNA: TGTGCCATCAGTGACTGGGGGGCGGGAGAGACCCAGTACTTC. This encodes CAISDWGAGETQYF.

This clonotype came up many times. The chain uses TRBV30 and TRBJ1-1; no definite D call. Germline V gives CDR1 GTSNPN, CDR2 SVGIG (reference sequence). V was pared by 2 bases and J by 1 base, with 5 bases between. The CDR3 covers 12 residues. DNA of the CDR3: TGTGCCTGGAGTTACGGGAACACTGAAGCTTTCTTT. Its protein product is CAWSYGNTEAFF.

There are many counts of this clonotype. This chain uses TRBV7-6 with TRBJ2-7, with 12 bases aligning to TRBD1. The germline gives CDR1 SGHVS, CDR2 FNYEAQ. This CDR3 has 13 amino acids. V shed 8 bases, J shed 5 bases, and the junction held 4 bases outside the gene matches. Here the CDR3 DNA reads TGTGCCAGCGGGGACAGGGGGCGCGACGAGCAGTACTTC. Its protein is CASGDRGRDEQYF.

This clonotype has more than one count but fewer than ten. The genes are TRBV24-1 and TRBJ1-2; 8 nucleotides agree with TRBD1. Trimming took 4 bases from V and 4 from J; bases not matched to a gene: 7. There are 15 residues in the CDR3. Germline CDR1 reads KGHDR; CDR2 reads SFDVKD. The CDR3 bases are TGTGCCACCAGTGAGGCCGGGACAGGAGTCTATGGCTACACCTTC. It encodes CATSEAGTGVYGYTF.

This clonotype has only a few counts. V usage is TRBV10-2 and J usage is TRBJ2-7; tentative D call: TRBD1 (5 bases). Germline lookup yields CDR1 WSHSY and CDR2 SAAADI. V was shortened by 1 base and J by 5 bases, with 6 bases between the two germline ends. This CDR3 has 12 amino acids. DNA for the CDR3: TGCGCCAGCAGTGAGTTAGGGGACGAGCAGTACTTC. It specifies CASSELGDEQYF.

This clonotype appeared a few times. This chain uses TRBV19 with TRBJ2-5, with 12 nucleotides matching TRBD2. Trimming at V came to 1 base and at J to 2 bases, leaving 2 bases not matched to a gene. CDR1 and CDR2 (germline): LNHDA, SQIVND (reference sequence). The CDR3 consists of 16 residues. The CDR3, as DNA: TGTGCCAGTAGTATAGTCCTAGCGGGGGGGCAAGAGACCCAGTACTTC. Amino acid sequence: CASSIVLAGGQETQYF.

As for this clonotype: The junction and the germline gene differ at one end; a read error may be behind it. The chain recombines TRBV10-3 with TRBJ2-7, with D possibly being TRBD1 (5 bases). This CDR3 is 13 amino acids long. Germline V gene data show CDR1 as ENHRY and CDR2 as SYGVKD. CDR3 bases: TGTGCCAGCAGTCCTACAACAGGTACCGAGCAGTACTTC. Amino acid sequence: CASSPTTGTEQYF.